This TCR beta chain was observed in a study of shared T cell receptors in the human thymus. The CDR3 consists of 14 residues. The trim removed 4 bases at V and 1 base at J, leaving 4 bases unmatched. The germline CDR1 and CDR2 sequences are SGHRS and YFSETQ. Data came from immunoSEQ multiplex PCR; TCRdb stores just in-frame clones and leaves some out. The data contain about 540,000 clones, about four fifths of them singletons. The data also belong to a second study, concerning human thymus T cells.

This TCR was recovered from a boy under two years old with a congenital heart defect. The J gene is TRBJ2-5, the V gene TRBV5-1; 7 bases agree with TRBD2. Sequencing used thymocytes. The DNA for the CDR3 is TGCGCCAGCAGCCCCTGGGGGGGCCAAGAGACCCAGTACTTC. Translation: CASSPWGGQETQYF.